This entry concerns a single TCR beta chain. This sample is drawn from a study of blood T cell repertoires in COVID-19. Authors' analysis steps: Cell counts per sample came from amplifying reference gene primers. The method was immunoSEQ multiplex PCR; TCRdb's version includes in-frame clones alone and lacks a portion of them. The V and J calls and the clone size are those of that table, but D and trimming were determined from the DNA. The table records around 250,000 clones, approximately 82% of them present only once. In germline, CDR1 is MNHEY, CDR2 SMNVEV (reference sequence). This CDR3 has 13 residues. V lost 8 bases, J lost 2 bases, and 4 bases stayed unmatched.

The sequenced sample consisted of peripheral blood. This TCR derives from a man aged 80 or over with acute or convalescent COVID-19. The rearrangement links TRBV27 to TRBJ2-5; the match to TRBD2 covers 8 bases. In DNA, the CDR3 is TGTGCCAGCGGACTAGCAAATCAAGAGACCCAGTACTTC. Protein sequence: CASGLANQETQYF.